This TCR beta chain was documented in a study of blood T cell repertoires in COVID-19. In the study overall: Collection of acute and convalescent COVID-19 samples took place in the United States, Italy and Spain.

The CDR3 sequence is 13 residues long. The V and J ends lost 4 bases and 7 bases, in that order; junction bases with no gene match: 6. The V gene's germline CDR1 is SGHRS and CDR2 YFSETQ. This clone was counted a single time. Only in-frame clones appear in the TCRdb table, and some are missing; sequencing was by immunoSEQ multiplex PCR. Found here are 75,000 to 95,000 clones, roughly 87% of them singletons; the top ten hold about a sixth. This TCR was sampled from a woman in her sixties or seventies with COVID-19, enrolled during active disease. The sample consisted of peripheral blood. The chain links TRBV5-1 to TRBJ1-1; 8 nucleotides agree with TRBD1. CDR3 residues: CASSGTGYNEAFF. CDR3 DNA: TGCGCCAGCAGCGGGACAGGATATAATGAAGCTTTCTTT.